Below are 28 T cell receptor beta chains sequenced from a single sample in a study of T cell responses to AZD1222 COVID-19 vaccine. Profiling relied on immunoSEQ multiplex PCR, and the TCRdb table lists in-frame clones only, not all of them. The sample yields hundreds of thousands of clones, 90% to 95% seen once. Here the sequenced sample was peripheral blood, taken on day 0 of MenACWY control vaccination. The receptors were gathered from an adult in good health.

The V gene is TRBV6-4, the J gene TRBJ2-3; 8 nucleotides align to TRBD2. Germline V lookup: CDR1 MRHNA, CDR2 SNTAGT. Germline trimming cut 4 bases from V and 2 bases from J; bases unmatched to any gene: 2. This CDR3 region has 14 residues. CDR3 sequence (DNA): TGTGCCAGCAGTGCGGGGGGGCACACAGATACGCAGTATTTT. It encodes CASSAGGHTDTQYF.

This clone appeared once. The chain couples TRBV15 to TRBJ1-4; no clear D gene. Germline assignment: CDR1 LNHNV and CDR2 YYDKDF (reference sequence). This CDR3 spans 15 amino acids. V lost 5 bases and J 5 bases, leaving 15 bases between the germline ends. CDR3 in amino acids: CATSPDGQGNEKLFF. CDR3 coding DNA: TGTGCCACCAGCCCGGACGGCCAAGGGAATGAAAAACTGTTTTTT.

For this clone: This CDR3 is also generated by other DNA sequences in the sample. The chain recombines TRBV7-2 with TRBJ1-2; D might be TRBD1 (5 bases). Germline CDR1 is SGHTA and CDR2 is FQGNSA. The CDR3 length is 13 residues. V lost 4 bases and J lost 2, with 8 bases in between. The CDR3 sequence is CASSSGGNYGYTF. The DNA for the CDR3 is TGTGCCAGCAGCTCGGGGGGAAACTATGGCTACACCTTC. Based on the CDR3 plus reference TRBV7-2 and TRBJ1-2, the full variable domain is GAGVSQSPSNKVTEKGKDVELRCDPISGHTALYWYRQSLGQGLEFLIYFQGNSAPDKSGLPSDRFSAERTGGSVSTLTIQRTQQEDSAVYLCASSSGGNYGYTFGSGTRLTVV.

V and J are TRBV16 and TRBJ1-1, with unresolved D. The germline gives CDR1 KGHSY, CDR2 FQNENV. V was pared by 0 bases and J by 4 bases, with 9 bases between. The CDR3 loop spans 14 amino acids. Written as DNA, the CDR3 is TGTGCCAGCAGCCAATCGTCACGGGGCACTGAAGCTTTCTTT. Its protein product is CASSQSSRGTEAFF.

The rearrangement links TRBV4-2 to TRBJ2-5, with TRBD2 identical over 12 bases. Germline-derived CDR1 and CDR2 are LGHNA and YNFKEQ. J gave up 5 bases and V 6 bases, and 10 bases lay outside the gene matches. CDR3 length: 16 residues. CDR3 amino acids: CASSRTSGASGETQYF. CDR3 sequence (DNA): TGTGCCAGCAGTCGGACTAGCGGGGCCTCAGGGGAGACCCAGTACTTC.

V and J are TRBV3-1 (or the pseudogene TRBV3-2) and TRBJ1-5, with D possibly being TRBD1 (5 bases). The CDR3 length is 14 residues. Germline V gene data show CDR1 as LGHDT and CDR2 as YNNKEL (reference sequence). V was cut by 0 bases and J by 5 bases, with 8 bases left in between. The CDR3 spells CASSQDQGDQPQHF. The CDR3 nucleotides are TGTGCCAGCAGCCAAGACCAAGGGGATCAGCCCCAGCATTTT.

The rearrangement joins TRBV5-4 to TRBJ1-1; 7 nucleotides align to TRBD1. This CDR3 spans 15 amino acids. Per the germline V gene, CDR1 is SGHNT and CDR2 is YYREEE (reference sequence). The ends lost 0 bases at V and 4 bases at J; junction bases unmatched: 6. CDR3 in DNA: TGTGCCAGCAGCTTGGGGGGACAGTCGGCCACTGAAGCTTTCTTT. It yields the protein CASSLGGQSATEAFF.

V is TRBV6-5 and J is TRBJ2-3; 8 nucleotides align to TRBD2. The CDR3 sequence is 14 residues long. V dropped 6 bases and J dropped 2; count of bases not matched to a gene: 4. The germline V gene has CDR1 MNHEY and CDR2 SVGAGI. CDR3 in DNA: TGTGCCAGCAGCGTCGGGGGGGTCACAGATACGCAGTATTTT. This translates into CASSVGGVTDTQYF.

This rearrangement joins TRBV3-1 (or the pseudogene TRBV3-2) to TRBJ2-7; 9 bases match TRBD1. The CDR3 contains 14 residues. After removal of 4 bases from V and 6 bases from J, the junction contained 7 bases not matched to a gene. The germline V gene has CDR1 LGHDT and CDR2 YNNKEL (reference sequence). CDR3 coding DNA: TGTGCCAGCAGCCCCGGGACAGGGTCGGCCGAGCAGTACTTC. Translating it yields CASSPGTGSAEQYF.

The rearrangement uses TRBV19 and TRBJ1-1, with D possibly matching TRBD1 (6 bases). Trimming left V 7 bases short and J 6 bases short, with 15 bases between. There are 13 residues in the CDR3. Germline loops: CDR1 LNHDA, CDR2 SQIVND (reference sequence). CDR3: CASMRNGQPEAFF. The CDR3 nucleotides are TGTGCCAGTATGAGGAACGGACAGCCTGAAGCTTTCTTT.

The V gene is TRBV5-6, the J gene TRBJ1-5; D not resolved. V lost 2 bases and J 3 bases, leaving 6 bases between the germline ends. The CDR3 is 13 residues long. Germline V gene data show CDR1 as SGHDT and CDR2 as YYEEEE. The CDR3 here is CASSLKPNQPQHF. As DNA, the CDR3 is TGTGCCAGCAGCTTAAAACCCAATCAGCCCCAGCATTTT.

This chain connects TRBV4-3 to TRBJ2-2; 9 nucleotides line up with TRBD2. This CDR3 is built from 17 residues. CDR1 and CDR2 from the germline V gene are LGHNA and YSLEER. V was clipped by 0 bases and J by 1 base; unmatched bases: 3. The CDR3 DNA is TGCGCCAGCAGCCAAGACCCTAGCGGGGTGAACACCGGGGAGCTGTTTTTT. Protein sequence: CASSQDPSGVNTGELFF.

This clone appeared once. The DNA of the CDR3 is TGTGCCAGCAGTTACTCGGCTAGCGGTTACGAGCAGTACTTC. Its protein is CASSYSASGYEQYF. The rearrangement uses TRBV6-5 and TRBJ2-7; the match to TRBD2 covers 7 bases. This CDR3 is built from 14 residues. V lost 0 bases to trimming and J lost 4 bases; unmatched junction nucleotides: 3. Germline loops: CDR1 MNHEY, CDR2 SVGAGI.

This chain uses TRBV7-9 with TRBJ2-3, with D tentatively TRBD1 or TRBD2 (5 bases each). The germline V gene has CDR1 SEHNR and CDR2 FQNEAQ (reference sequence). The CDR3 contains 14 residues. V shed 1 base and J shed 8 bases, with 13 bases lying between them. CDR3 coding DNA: TGTGCCAGCAGCTTAGAAGTTCCGGGGACTACGCAGTATTTT. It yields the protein CASSLEVPGTTQYF. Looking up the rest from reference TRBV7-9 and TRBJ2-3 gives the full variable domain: DTGVSQNPRHKITKRGQNVTFRCDPISEHNRLYWYRQTLGQGPEFLTYFQNEAQLEKSRLLSDRFSAERPKGSFSTLEIQRTEQGDSAMYLCASSLEVPGTTQYFGPGTRLTVL.

CDR3 protein: CASSLGALGQGAGYTF. CDR3 in DNA: TGTGCCAGCAGCTTGGGTGCTCTGGGACAGGGGGCTGGCTACACCTTC. The chain couples TRBV7-2 to TRBJ1-2; 12 nucleotides agree with TRBD1. Germline CDR1 reads SGHTA; CDR2 reads FQGNSA. This CDR3 has 16 amino acids. After removal of 3 bases from V and 7 bases from J, the junction contained 9 bases not matched to a gene. The full variable domain, in which reference TRBV7-2 and TRBJ1-2 provide the parts outside the CDR3, is GAGVSQSPSNKVTEKGKDVELRCDPISGHTALYWYRQSLGQGLEFLIYFQGNSAPDKSGLPSDRFSAERTGGSVSTLTIQRTQQEDSAVYLCASSLGALGQGAGYTFGSGTRLTVV.

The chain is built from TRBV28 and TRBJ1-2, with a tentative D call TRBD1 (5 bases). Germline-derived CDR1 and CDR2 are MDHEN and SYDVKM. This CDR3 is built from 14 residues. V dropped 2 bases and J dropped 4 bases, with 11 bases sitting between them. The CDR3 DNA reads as TGTGCCAGCAGTTTAGGGGCAGGCAGCTATGGCTACACCTTC. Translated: CASSLGAGSYGYTF.

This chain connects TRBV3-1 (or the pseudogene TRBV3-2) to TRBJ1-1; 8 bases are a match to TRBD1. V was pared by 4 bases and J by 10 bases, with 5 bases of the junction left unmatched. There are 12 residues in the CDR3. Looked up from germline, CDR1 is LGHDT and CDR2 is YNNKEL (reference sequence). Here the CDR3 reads CASSLDRGTAFF. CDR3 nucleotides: TGTGCCAGCAGCCTTGACAGGGGTACAGCTTTCTTT.

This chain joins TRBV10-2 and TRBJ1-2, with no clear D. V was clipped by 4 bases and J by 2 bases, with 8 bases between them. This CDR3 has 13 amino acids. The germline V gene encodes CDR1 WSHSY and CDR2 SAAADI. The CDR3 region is CASSGAENYGYTF. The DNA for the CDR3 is TGCGCCAGCAGTGGGGCGGAGAACTATGGCTACACCTTC.

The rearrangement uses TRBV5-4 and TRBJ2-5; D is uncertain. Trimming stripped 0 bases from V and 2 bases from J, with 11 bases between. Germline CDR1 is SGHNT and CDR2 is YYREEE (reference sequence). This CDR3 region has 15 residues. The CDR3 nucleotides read TGTGCCAGCAGCTTGGGGGTAAGCGCTCAAGAGACCCAGTACTTC. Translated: CASSLGVSAQETQYF.

CDR3 loop: CASSHGLGTAREGDTIYF. In nucleotides, the CDR3 is TGTGCCAGCAGCCATGGGTTAGGGACGGCCAGGGAGGGGGACACCATATATTTT. The chain recombines TRBV3-1 (or the pseudogene TRBV3-2) with TRBJ1-3, with D perhaps matching TRBD1 (6 bases). Looked up from germline, CDR1 is LGHDT and CDR2 is YNNKEL (reference sequence). This CDR3 is built from 18 residues. The V end was cut by 3 bases, the J end by 8 bases, with 26 bases between.

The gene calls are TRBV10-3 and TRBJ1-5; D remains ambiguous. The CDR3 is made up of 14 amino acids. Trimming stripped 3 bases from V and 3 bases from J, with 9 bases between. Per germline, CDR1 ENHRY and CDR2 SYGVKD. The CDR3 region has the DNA TGTGCCATCAGTGAAGGGCAGGACAATCAGCCCCAGCATTTT. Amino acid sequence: CAISEGQDNQPQHF.

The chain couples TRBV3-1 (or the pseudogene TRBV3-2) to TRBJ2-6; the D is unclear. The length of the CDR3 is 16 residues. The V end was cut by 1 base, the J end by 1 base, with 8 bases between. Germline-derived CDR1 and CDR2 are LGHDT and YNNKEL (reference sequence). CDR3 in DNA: TGTGCCAGCAGCCAAGTGTCCATGTCTGGGGCCAACGTCCTGACTTTC. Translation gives CASSQVSMSGANVLTF.

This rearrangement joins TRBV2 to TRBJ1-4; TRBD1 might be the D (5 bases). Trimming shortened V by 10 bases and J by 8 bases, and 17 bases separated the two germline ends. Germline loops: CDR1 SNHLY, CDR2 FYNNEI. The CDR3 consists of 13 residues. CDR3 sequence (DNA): TGTGCCAATTCAATGGGGGAGGGAGAAAAACTGTTTTTT. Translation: CANSMGEGEKLFF.

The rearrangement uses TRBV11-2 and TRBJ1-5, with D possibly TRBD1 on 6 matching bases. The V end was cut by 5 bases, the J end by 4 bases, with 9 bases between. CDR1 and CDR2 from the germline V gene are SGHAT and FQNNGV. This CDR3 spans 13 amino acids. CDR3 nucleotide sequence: TGTGCCAGCAGCCTGGGGGCGAATCAGCCCCAGCATTTT. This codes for CASSLGANQPQHF. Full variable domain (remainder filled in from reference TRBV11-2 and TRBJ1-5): EAGVAQSPRYKIIEKRQSVAFWCNPISGHATLYWYQQILGQGPKLLIQFQNNGVVDDSQLPKDRFSAERLKGVDSTLKIQPAKLEDSAVYLCASSLGANQPQHFGDGTRLSIL.

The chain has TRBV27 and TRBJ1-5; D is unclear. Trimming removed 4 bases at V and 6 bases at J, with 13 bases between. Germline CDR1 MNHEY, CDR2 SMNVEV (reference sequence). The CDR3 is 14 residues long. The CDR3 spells CASSSEYIGQPQHF. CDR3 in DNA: TGTGCCAGCAGTTCAGAGTATATAGGTCAGCCCCAGCATTTT.

In DNA form, the CDR3 reads TGTGCCAGCTCACGCACCCGGGACAGGGACTACAATGAGCAGTTCTTC. This codes for CASSRTRDRDYNEQFF. This chain links TRBV18 with TRBJ2-1; 9 bases fit TRBD1. The V gene end was trimmed by 4 bases and the J gene end by 3 bases; junction bases not matched to a gene: 7. This CDR3 spans 16 amino acids. Germline V gene lookup returns CDR1 KGHSH and CDR2 LQKENI.

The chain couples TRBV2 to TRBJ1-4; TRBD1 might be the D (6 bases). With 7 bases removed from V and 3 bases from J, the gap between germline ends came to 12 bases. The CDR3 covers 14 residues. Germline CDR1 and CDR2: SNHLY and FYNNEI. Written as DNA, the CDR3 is TGTGCCAGCACCGTTGGGACACCTAATGAAAAACTGTTTTTT. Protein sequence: CASTVGTPNEKLFF.

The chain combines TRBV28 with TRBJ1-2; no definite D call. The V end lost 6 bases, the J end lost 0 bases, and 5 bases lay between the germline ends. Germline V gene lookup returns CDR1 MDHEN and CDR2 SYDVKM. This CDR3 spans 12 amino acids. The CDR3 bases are TGTGCCAGCAGGACGTCTAACTATGGCTACACCTTC. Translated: CASRTSNYGYTF.